The clone carrying this TCR beta chain turned up a few times. Antigen: not known. The CDR3 runs 16 residues. The germline V gene encodes CDR1 SGHNT and CDR2 YYREEE (reference sequence). V was pared by 4 bases and J by 0 bases, with 15 bases between. This entry belongs to a study of beta chain features in type 1 diabetes. Study-level findings and limits: Fewer junction insertions and more nucleotide deletions appeared in type 1 diabetes patients. When Type 1 diabetes patients were examined, their TCRB CDR3s proved moderately but significantly shorter in all four CD4+ subsets. It was among patients, rather than healthy donors, that naive, central memory and Treg TCRB repertoires appeared more similar.

All of the isolated RNA was reverse transcribed, so expressed TCRB transcripts were sequenced. The read count averaged approximately 4 million across naive, central memory and regulatory T cell samples. This table comes from immunoSEQ multiplex PCR, and its TCRdb copy is limited to in-frame clones, with some not included. The data show a few hundred thousand clones, about 11% seen once. In total, each donor contributed a single heparinised blood draw that averaged about 100 mL. This receptor was identified in a man aged 25-45 years with type 1 diabetes. The genes are TRBV5-4 and TRBJ2-3, with D possibly matching TRBD2 (7 bases). Sequencing was carried out using naive CD4+ T cells from blood. The CDR3 spells CASSLLGGLSTDTQYF. Written as DNA, the CDR3 is TGTGCCAGCAGCCTGCTGGGGGGGCTGAGCACAGATACGCAGTATTTT.